The T cell receptor (beta chain) under discussion was sequenced for a study of immune cell composition in non-small cell lung cancer (TCRdb year 2017). General notes on the study: Histologic subtype, mostly lung adenocarcinoma or squamous cell carcinoma, was determined with H&E together with p63, CK5, Napsin A and TTF-1 immunohistochemistry. TCR-beta sequencing (Adaptive Biotechnologies) was performed on 34 paired NSCLC tumour and non-adjacent lung specimens plus 26 tumour-only specimens. Supplementary cohort #1 consisted of 10 lung adenocarcinoma cases with paired tumour/lung TCR-beta sequencing and with TIL populations generated to assess tumour reactivity. Four tumour specimens with TCR-beta data were rare histological subtypes and were excluded from the subtype comparisons.

TCR-beta CDR3 regions were amplified from genomic DNA by a two-step multiplex PCR, with the second step adding Illumina-compatible adaptors. TCR-beta immunosequencing was carried out on an Illumina platform through the commercial immunoSEQ service. Processing in the source paper ran as follows. Two measures summarised the repertoires: productive clonality, and Top 10 Clones, meaning the percentage of T-cell templates coming from the ten most frequent sequences. Values of productive clonality ranged from 0 to 1, with a monoclonal population indicated by a value of 1. Tumour-associated clones were defined as sequences comprising at least 0.1% of tumour T-cell templates but absent from matched non-adjacent lung, identified via log10 scatter plots. Analyses were done in GraphPad Prism7 and R, with Student's t-tests for two-group comparisons, ANOVA for stages, and linear regression for relationships. In its TCRdb copy, this immuneACCESS table keeps in-frame sequences only and misses some clones. Where compared with another copy, unresolved V genes explain less than half of these, and the others have no known cause. That table supplies the V and J calls and clone size; D and trimming were determined from the DNA. Counted in this sample were several thousand clones; 82% of them appeared once. The ten biggest clones cover about 9.6% of the sample.

Normal lung samples were non-adjacent lung tissue taken as far from the tumour as possible, at least 3 cm away, from the same patient. Genomic DNA was isolated with the QIAamp DNA kit from frozen aliquots of single-cell suspensions that had not been sorted. Tissues were received within 2 hours of resection and were immediately processed into single-cell suspensions. Tissue was mechanically dissociated and enzymatically digested with DNase I, collagenase I and hyaluronidase for approximately 30 minutes at 37 °C, then filtered and RBC-lysed. What the authors observed across the whole study: Tumour-associated clones >0.5% were found in nearly half of NSCLC cases, namely in about 30% of adenocarcinomas versus less than 85% of squamous carcinomas. The reactivity cohort contained only 9 to 10 cases, and the tumour-reactive clones were not shown to have sequences in common with the dominant in vivo tumour-associated clones. In over nine adenocarcinoma cases, a strong correlation was found between maximal tumour-associated clone frequency and TIL tumour reactivity, whereas no such correlation was found between overall clonality and TIL tumour reactivity. No significant correlation was found between tumour TCR-beta clonality and smoking pack-years.

CDR1 and CDR2 are drawn from the germline V gene: SGHDT, YYEEEE. V is trimmed back by 0 bases and J by 4 bases, and the junction contains 7 bases that no gene match accounts for. From the cysteine up to the phenylalanine, the CDR3 has a length of 16 residues. Only the CDR3 portion is preserved as DNA: 48 bases, with reading frame beginning at the first base. Remarks on this clone: Which antigen it targets is not known. Qualities for individual bases were not recorded, and no much larger clone is one base off.

The source material was non-adjacent lung tissue. The source of this sequence is a human donor with non-small cell lung cancer. The rearranged segments are TRBV5-6 and TRBJ2-5, and TRBD2 matches 9 of the central bases. The DNA sequence reads TGTGCCAGCAGCTTGGCCCCAGCGGGGGGCCGAGAGACCCAGTACTTC. Its amino acids are CASSLAPAGGRETQYF. Extended through the reference TRBV5-6 and TRBJ2-5 proteins, this CDR3 yields the full variable domain: DAGVTQSPTHLIKTRGQQVTLRCSPKSGHDTVSWYQQALGQGPQFIFQYYEEEERQRGNFPDRFSGHQFPNYSSELNVNALLLGDSALYLCASSLAPAGGRETQYFGPGTRLLVL.